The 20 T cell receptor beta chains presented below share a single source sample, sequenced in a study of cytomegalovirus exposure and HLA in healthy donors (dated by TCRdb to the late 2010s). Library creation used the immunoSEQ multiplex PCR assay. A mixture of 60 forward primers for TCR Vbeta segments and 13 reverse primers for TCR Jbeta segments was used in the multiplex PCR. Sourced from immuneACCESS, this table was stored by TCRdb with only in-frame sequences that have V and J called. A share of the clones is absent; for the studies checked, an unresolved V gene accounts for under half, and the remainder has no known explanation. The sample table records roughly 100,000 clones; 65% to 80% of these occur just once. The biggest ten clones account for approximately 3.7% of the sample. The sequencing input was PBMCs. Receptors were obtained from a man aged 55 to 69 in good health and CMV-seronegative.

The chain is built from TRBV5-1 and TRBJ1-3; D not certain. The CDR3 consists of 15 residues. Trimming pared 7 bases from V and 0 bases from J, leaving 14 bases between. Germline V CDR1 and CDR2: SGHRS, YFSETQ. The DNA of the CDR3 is TGCGCCAGCGGCGTGGGGTACTCCTCTGGAAACACCATATATTTT. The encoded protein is CASGVGYSSGNTIYF.

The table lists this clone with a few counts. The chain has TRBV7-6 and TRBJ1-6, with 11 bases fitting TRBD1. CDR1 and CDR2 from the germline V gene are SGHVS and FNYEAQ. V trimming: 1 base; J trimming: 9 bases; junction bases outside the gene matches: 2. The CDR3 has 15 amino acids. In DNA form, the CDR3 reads TGTGCCAGCAGCTTAGAAGGGACAGGGGGTTCACCCCTCCACTTT. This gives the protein CASSLEGTGGSPLHF. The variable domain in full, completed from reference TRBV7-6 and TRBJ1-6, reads GAGVSQSPRYKVTKRGQDVALRCDPISGHVSLYWYRQALGQGPEFLTYFNYEAQQDKSGLPNDRFSAERPEGSISTLTIQRTEQRDSAMYRCASSLEGTGGSPLHFGNGTRLTVT.

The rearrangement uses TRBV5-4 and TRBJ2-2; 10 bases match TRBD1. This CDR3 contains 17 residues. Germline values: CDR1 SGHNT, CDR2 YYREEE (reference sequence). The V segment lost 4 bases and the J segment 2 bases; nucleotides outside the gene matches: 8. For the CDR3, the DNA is TGTGCCAGCAGCGACCGGACAGGGGGAATTAACACCGGGGAGCTGTTTTTT. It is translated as CASSDRTGGINTGELFF.

The CDR3 bases are TGTGCCAGCAGCCCTGTCCCCCGGGGGGGGGCTTACAATGAGCAGTTCTTC. It yields the protein CASSPVPRGGAYNEQFF. The chain has TRBV7-9 and TRBJ2-1; 8 nucleotides agree with TRBD2. Germline V lookup: CDR1 SEHNR, CDR2 FQNEAQ (reference sequence). The CDR3 covers 17 residues. J was trimmed by 4 bases and V by 5 bases; bases with no gene match: 13.

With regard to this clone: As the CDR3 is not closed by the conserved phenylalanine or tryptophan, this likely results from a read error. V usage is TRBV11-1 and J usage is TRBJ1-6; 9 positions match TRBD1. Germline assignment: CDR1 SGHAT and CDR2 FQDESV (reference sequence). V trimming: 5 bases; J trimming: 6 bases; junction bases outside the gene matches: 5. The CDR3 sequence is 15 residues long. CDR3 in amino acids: CASSGRDRVNSPLHS. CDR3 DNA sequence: TGTGCCAGCAGCGGCCGGGACAGGGTTAATTCACCCCTCCACTCT.

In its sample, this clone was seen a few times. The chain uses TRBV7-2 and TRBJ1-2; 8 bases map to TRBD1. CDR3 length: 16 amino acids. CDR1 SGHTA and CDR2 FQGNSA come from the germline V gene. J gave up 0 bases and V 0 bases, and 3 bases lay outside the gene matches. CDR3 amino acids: CASSLAQGAPNYGYTF. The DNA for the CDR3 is TGTGCCAGCAGCTTAGCGCAGGGGGCACCTAACTATGGCTACACCTTC.

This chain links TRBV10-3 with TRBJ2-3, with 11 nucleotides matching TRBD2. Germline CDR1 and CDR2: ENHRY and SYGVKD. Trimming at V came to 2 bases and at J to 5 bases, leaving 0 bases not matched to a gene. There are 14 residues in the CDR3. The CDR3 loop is CAISEGTSGDTQYF. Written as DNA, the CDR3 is TGTGCCATCAGTGAGGGGACTAGCGGAGATACGCAGTATTTT.

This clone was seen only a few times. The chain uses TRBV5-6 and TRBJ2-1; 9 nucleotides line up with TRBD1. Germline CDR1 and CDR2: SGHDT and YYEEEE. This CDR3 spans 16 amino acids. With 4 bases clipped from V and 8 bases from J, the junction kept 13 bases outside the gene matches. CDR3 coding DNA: TGTGCCAGCAGCACCCACGGACAGGGGTTCGTCGATGAGCAGTTCTTC. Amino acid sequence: CASSTHGQGFVDEQFF.

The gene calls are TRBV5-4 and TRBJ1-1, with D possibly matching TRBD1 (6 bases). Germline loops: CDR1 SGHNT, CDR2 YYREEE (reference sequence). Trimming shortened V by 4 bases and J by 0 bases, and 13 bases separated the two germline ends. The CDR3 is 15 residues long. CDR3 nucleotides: TGTGCCAGCAGCCCGCACAGGGAGATGAACACTGAAGCTTTCTTT. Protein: CASSPHREMNTEAFF.

For the CDR3, the DNA is TGTGCCAGCTCAGGGCAAGGGACTGAAGCTTTCTTT. Translating it yields CASSGQGTEAFF. The gene calls are TRBV6-4 and TRBJ1-1; possibly TRBD1 for D (5 bases). Germline V gene sequence: CDR1 MRHNA, CDR2 SNTAGT. This CDR3 is built from 12 residues. V lost 8 bases and J 5 bases, leaving 12 bases between the germline ends.

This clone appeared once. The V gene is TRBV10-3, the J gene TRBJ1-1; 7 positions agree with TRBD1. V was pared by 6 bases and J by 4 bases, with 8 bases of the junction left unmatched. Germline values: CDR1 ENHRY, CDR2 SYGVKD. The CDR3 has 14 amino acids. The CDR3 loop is CAIRRQGSATEAFF. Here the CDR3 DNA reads TGTGCCATCAGGAGACAGGGAAGCGCCACTGAAGCTTTCTTT.

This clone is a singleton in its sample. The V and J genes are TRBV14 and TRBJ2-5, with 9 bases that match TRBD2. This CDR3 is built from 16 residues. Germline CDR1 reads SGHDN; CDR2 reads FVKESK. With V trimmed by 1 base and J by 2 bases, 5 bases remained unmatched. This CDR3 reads CASSQGGSGGQETQYF. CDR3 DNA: TGTGCCAGCAGCCAAGGCGGTAGCGGGGGACAAGAGACCCAGTACTTC.

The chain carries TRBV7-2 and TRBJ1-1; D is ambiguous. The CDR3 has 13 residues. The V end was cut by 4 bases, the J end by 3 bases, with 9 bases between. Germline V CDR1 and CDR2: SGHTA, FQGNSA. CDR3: CASSSLKHTEAFF. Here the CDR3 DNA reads TGTGCCAGCAGCTCACTAAAGCACACTGAAGCTTTCTTT. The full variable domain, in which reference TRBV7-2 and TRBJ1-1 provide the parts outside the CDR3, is GAGVSQSPSNKVTEKGKDVELRCDPISGHTALYWYRQSLGQGLEFLIYFQGNSAPDKSGLPSDRFSAERTGGSVSTLTIQRTQQEDSAVYLCASSSLKHTEAFFGQGTRLTVV.

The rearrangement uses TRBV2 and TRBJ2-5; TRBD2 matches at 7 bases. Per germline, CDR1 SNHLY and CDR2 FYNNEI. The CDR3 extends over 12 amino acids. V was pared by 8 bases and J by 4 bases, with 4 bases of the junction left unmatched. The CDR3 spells CASGGDGETQYF. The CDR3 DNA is TGTGCCAGCGGGGGGGACGGAGAGACCCAGTACTTC. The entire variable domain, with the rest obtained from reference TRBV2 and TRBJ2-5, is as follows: EPEVTQTPSHQVTQMGQEVILRCVPISNHLYFYWYRQILGQKVEFLVSFYNNEISEKSEIFDDQFSVERPDGSNFTLKIRSTKLEDSAMYFCASGGDGETQYFGPGTRLLVL.

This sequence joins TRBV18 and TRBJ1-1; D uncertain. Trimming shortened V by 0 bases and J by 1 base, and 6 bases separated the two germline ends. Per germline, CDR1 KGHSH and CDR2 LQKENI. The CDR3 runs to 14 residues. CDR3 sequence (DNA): TGTGCCAGCTCACCACCGGGAGGGAACACTGAAGCTTTCTTT. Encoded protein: CASSPPGGNTEAFF.

CDR3 loop: CASSLPGQGKAQAFF. The CDR3 bases are TGCGCCAGCAGCCTACCGGGACAGGGGAAGGCCCAAGCTTTCTTT. The gene calls are TRBV5-1 and TRBJ1-1; 10 positions agree with TRBD1. The V segment lost 4 bases and the J segment 9 bases; nucleotides outside the gene matches: 12. The CDR3 is made up of 15 amino acids. Germline V CDR1 and CDR2: SGHRS, YFSETQ. The whole variable domain, remainder taken from reference TRBV5-1 and TRBJ1-1, is KAGVTQTPRYLIKTRGQQVTLSCSPISGHRSVSWYQQTPGQGLQFLFEYFSETQRNKGNFPGRFSGRQFSNSRSEMNVSTLELGDSALYLCASSLPGQGKAQAFFGQGTRLTVV.

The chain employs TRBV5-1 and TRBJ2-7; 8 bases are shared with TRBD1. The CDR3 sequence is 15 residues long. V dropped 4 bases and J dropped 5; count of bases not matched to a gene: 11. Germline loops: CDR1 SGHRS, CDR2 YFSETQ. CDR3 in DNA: TGCGCCAGCAGCATACAGGGGGTTAGTATCGACGAGCAGTACTTC. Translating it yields CASSIQGVSIDEQYF.

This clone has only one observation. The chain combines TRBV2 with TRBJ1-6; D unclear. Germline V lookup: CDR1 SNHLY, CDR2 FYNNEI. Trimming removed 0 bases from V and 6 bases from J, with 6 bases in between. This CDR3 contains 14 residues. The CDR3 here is CASSEARLNSPLHF. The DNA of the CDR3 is TGTGCCAGCAGTGAAGCGCGGCTTAATTCACCCCTCCACTTT. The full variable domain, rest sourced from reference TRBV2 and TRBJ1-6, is EPEVTQTPSHQVTQMGQEVILRCVPISNHLYFYWYRQILGQKVEFLVSFYNNEISEKSEIFDDQFSVERPDGSNFTLKIRSTKLEDSAMYFCASSEARLNSPLHFGNGTRLTVT.

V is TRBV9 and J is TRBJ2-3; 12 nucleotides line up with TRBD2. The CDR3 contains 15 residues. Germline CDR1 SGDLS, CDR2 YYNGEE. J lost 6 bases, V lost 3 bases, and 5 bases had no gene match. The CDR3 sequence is CASSASSGGADTQYF. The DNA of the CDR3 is TGTGCCAGCAGCGCCTCTAGCGGGGGGGCGGATACGCAGTATTTT.

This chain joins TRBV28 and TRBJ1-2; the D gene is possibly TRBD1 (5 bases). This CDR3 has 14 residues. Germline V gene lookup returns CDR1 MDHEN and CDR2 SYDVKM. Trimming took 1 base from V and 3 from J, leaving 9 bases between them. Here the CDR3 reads CASSLLAGYYGYTF. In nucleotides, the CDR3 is TGTGCCAGCAGTTTATTAGCAGGGTACTATGGCTACACCTTC.